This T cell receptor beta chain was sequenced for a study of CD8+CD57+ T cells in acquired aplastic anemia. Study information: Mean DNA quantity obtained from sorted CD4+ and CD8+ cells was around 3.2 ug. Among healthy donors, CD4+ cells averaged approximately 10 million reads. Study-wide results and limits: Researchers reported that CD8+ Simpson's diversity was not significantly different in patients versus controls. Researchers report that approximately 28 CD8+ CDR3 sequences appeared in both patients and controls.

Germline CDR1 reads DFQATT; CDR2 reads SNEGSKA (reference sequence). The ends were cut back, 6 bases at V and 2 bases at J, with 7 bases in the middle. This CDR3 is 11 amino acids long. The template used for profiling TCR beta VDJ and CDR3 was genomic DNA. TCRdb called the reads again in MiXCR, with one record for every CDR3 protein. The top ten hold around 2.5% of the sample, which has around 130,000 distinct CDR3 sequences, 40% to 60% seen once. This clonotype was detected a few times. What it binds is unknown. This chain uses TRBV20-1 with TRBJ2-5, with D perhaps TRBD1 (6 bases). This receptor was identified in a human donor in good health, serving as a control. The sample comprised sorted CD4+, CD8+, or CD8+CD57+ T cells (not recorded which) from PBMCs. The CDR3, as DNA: TGCAGTGCGGGGGCGCAAGAGACCCAGTACTTC. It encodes CSAGAQETQYF.